Below are 28 T cell receptor beta chains sequenced from a single sample in a study of blood T cells in healthy people across ages. A second about 6 to 11 cycle PCR used barcoded and J-beta primers. TCRdb passed the 5' RACE reads through MiXCR, listing each CDR3 protein once. Of roughly 1.6 million distinct CDR3 sequences listed, about 31% are singletons. Sequenced sample: blood. These receptors originate from a young woman in good health.

This clonotype was observed a handful of times. The gene calls are TRBV12-3 or TRBV12-4 and TRBJ2-7; the D gene is possibly TRBD2 (6 bases). The V end lost 7 bases, the J end lost 2 bases, and 12 bases lay between the germline ends. The CDR3 is 13 residues long. CDR3 bases: TGTGCCAGCAACACGGGACTGCCCTACGAGCAGTACTTC. This translates into CASNTGLPYEQYF.

Concerning this clonotype itself: The junction departs from the called germline gene at one end, perhaps through a read error. This chain connects TRBV4-2 to TRBJ1-5; D is ambiguous. CDR1 LGHNA and CDR2 YNFKEQ come from the germline V gene. The CDR3 is 15 residues long. The CDR3 coding sequence is TGTGCCAGCAGCCAAGTTCACCTTGGCAATCGGCCCCAGCATTTT. Translation: CASSQVHLGNRPQHF.

In the case of this clonotype: A much larger clone is a single base away; this may be a read error. CDR3 loop: CAISKRTEYNEQFF. The CDR3 coding sequence is TGTGCCATCAGTAAACGGACCGAATACAATGAGCAGTTCTTC. This chain connects TRBV10-3 to TRBJ2-1, with unresolved D. V was shortened by 5 bases and J by 4 bases, with 12 bases between the two germline ends. CDR3 length: 14 residues. CDR1 ENHRY and CDR2 SYGVKD come from the germline V gene.

The V and J genes are TRBV7-2 and TRBJ2-1, with 12 nucleotides matching TRBD2. Germline trimming cut 5 bases from V and 7 bases from J; bases unmatched to any gene: 12. The CDR3 length is 17 residues. Germline V gene data show CDR1 as SGHTA and CDR2 as FQGNSA. CDR3 sequence (DNA): TGTGCCAGCAGCAAGAGGGGAACTAGCGGGGGGTGTAATGAGCAGTTCTTC. Translated: CASSKRGTSGGCNEQFF.

This clonotype was counted ten times or more. The chain recombines TRBV4-2 with TRBJ2-3; 7 bases map to TRBD2. Looked up from germline, CDR1 is LGHNA and CDR2 is YNFKEQ. V trimming: 0 bases; J trimming: 1 base; junction bases outside the gene matches: 4. The CDR3 has 16 amino acids. The DNA for the CDR3 is TGTGCCAGCAGCCAAGAGCTGGCGGGAGGCACAGATACGCAGTATTTT. Protein: CASSQELAGGTDTQYF.

This clonotype was counted only a few times. The chain joins TRBV24-1 to TRBJ2-1; TRBD1 aligns across 8 bases. This CDR3 region has 14 residues. Germline CDR1 and CDR2: KGHDR and SFDVKD. With V trimmed by 8 bases and J by 5 bases, 7 bases remained unmatched. The CDR3, as DNA: TGTGCCACCATGGACAGGGTGACGAACAATGAGCAGTTCTTC. Translating it yields CATMDRVTNNEQFF.

The gene calls are TRBV5-1 and TRBJ1-1; D not resolved. V lost 2 bases to trimming and J lost 0 bases, with 14 bases between them. The CDR3 has 16 residues. In germline, CDR1 is SGHRS, CDR2 YFSETQ. The CDR3 DNA follows: TGCGCCAGCAGCTTTTCAAAGAGGGAGCTGAACACTGAAGCTTTCTTT. Translation gives CASSFSKRELNTEAFF.

This chain connects TRBV2 to TRBJ2-5; maybe TRBD2 (6 bases). The CDR3 consists of 16 residues. V was cut by 9 bases and J by 1 base, with 21 bases left in between. Germline CDR1 and CDR2: SNHLY and FYNNEI. This chain's CDR3 is CARTTPGGAGQETQYF. The DNA for the CDR3 is TGTGCCAGGACGACGCCCGGGGGAGCGGGCCAAGAGACCCAGTACTTC.

The rearrangement joins TRBV20-1 to TRBJ1-5, with a possible D match to TRBD1 (6 bases). CDR1 is DFQATT and CDR2 is SNEGSKA in the germline V gene (reference sequence). This CDR3 comprises 13 residues. V gave up 6 bases and J gave up 3 bases, with 12 bases separating them. CDR3 DNA sequence: TGCAGTGCCAACAGGGTAAACAATCAGCCCCAGCATTTT. It encodes CSANRVNNQPQHF.

Points on this clonotype: One end of the junction fails to match germline, which may point to a read error. Here the CDR3 DNA reads TGTGTCAGCAGCCAAGGGGGGGGCATAGATACGCAGTATTTT. This encodes CVSSQGGGIDTQYF. The genes are TRBV3-1 and TRBJ2-3; maybe TRBD2 (7 bases). This CDR3 comprises 14 residues. Germline CDR1 LGHDT, CDR2 YNNKEL (reference sequence).

The rearrangement links TRBV11-2 to TRBJ2-5; D gene ambiguous. Germline V gene sequence: CDR1 SGHAT, CDR2 FQNNGV. CDR3 length: 15 residues. V lost 2 bases and J lost 2, with 12 bases in between. CDR3 region: CASSLLVGRQETQYF. Written as DNA, the CDR3 is TGTGCCAGCAGCTTATTGGTGGGAAGGCAAGAGACCCAGTACTTC.

This chain connects TRBV2 to TRBJ2-5, with no clear D. The V gene's germline CDR1 is SNHLY and CDR2 FYNNEI. The V end lost 7 bases, the J end lost 1 base, and 10 bases lay between the germline ends. The CDR3 contains 13 residues. CDR3 DNA sequence: TGTGCCAGCAAGGGCGGAATCCAAGAGACCCAGTACTTC. Translated, it gives CASKGGIQETQYF.

This sequence joins TRBV11-2 and TRBJ2-7; perhaps D is TRBD1 or TRBD2 (6 bases each). V was trimmed by 5 bases and J by 4 bases, leaving 15 bases between them. There are 14 residues in the CDR3. Per germline, CDR1 SGHAT and CDR2 FQNNGV. CDR3 loop: CASSAEGGGYEQYF. The CDR3 nucleotides are TGTGCCAGCAGCGCCGAGGGGGGAGGTTACGAGCAGTACTTC.

A few counts support this clonotype. The chain links TRBV4-1 to TRBJ1-4; the D is unclear. V was trimmed by 6 bases and J by 6 bases, leaving 14 bases between them. This CDR3 region has 14 residues. Per germline, CDR1 MGHRA and CDR2 YSYEKL. The CDR3: CASRVEVGHEKLFF. CDR3 sequence (DNA): TGCGCCAGCAGAGTAGAAGTTGGCCATGAAAAACTGTTTTTT.

Concerning this clonotype: Being one base from a much bigger clone, this may be a read error. The chain is built from TRBV12-3 or TRBV12-4 and TRBJ2-1, with D hard to call. The CDR3 is made up of 12 amino acids. V was clipped by 6 bases and J by 12 bases, with 15 bases between them. The CDR3 sequence is CASSIDKGRQFF. The CDR3 bases are TGTGCCAGCAGCATTGACAAGGGAAGGCAGTTCTTC.

The rearrangement uses TRBV20-1 and TRBJ2-1; D possibly corresponds to TRBD1 (6 bases). This CDR3 is built from 15 residues. CDR1 and CDR2 (germline): DFQATT, SNEGSKA (reference sequence). Trimming pared 6 bases from V and 8 bases from J, leaving 23 bases between. The CDR3 DNA is TGCAGTGCGGAACAGACAGCAAGGGGGAGCCATGAGCAGTTCTTC. Residues: CSAEQTARGSHEQFF.

This clonotype was detected only a few times. The chain carries TRBV11-2 and TRBJ2-6, with no clear D. The CDR3 is 17 residues long. Germline V lookup: CDR1 SGHAT, CDR2 FQNNGV. Trimming shortened V by 5 bases and J by 3 bases, and 17 bases separated the two germline ends. CDR3 loop: CASSPGGPPSGANVLTF. The CDR3 DNA follows: TGTGCCAGCAGCCCCGGTGGCCCCCCGAGTGGGGCCAACGTCCTGACTTTC.

This clonotype was counted many times. The CDR3, as DNA: TGCAGCGTTGAGGGTTACGTGTCCTACAATGAGCAGTTCTTC. Amino acids: CSVEGYVSYNEQFF. J is TRBJ2-1 and V is TRBV29-1; D call uncertain. V was clipped by 3 bases and J by 1 base, with 10 bases between them. Germline lookup yields CDR1 SQVTM and CDR2 ANQGSEA. CDR3 size: 14 residues.

This chain connects TRBV4-2 to TRBJ2-7; 11 positions agree with TRBD2. The DNA end favors TRBJ2-5, so the J call may be wrong. CDR3 length: 17 residues. Germline lookup yields CDR1 LGHNA and CDR2 YNFKEQ. The CDR3 DNA reads as TGTGCCAGCAGCCAAGAAATAGCGGGGGGGCCTTGGGAGACCCAGTACTTC. Amino acid sequence: CASSQEIAGGPWETQYF.

Comments on this clonotype: Likely a read error: the CDR3 ends without its conserved phenylalanine or tryptophan. The chain links TRBV7-9 to TRBJ2-1; 7 bases align to TRBD2. The CDR3 loop spans 13 amino acids. V was clipped by 3 bases and J by 9 bases; unmatched bases: 5. Germline V gives CDR1 SEHNR, CDR2 FQNEAQ (reference sequence). The DNA for the CDR3 is TGTGCCAGCAGCTTTGGGACGGGGGGTGAGCAGTTCGTC. Its protein product is CASSFGTGGEQFV.

Only one count was recorded for this clonotype. Compared with germline, one end of the junction differs, possibly owing to a read error. The gene calls are TRBV3-1 and TRBJ2-1; D tentatively fits TRBD1 or TRBD2 (5 bases each). Germline lookup yields CDR1 LGHDT and CDR2 YNNKEL (reference sequence). This CDR3 region has 16 residues. The DNA of the CDR3 is TGTGTCAGCAGCCGACAGAGCGGAGGTGGTGGAAATGAGCAGTTCTTC. It translates to CVSSRQSGGGGNEQFF.

V usage is TRBV5-1 and J usage is TRBJ2-3, with D unresolved. Trimming pared 0 bases from V and 7 bases from J, leaving 9 bases between. The CDR3 runs to 13 residues. Germline loops: CDR1 SGHRS, CDR2 YFSETQ. CDR3 protein: CASSLGGEHTQYF. The CDR3 DNA is TGCGCCAGCAGCTTGGGAGGAGAGCATACGCAGTATTTT.

This clonotype was picked up a small number of times. The CDR3 spells CASSPPNSPLHF. The CDR3 DNA reads TGTGCCAGCAGCCCCCCTAATTCACCCCTCCACTTT. The V and J genes are TRBV7-6 and TRBJ1-6, with unresolved D. The V gene's germline CDR1 is SGHVS and CDR2 FNYEAQ. The CDR3 has 12 residues. With 5 bases removed from V and 6 bases from J, the gap between germline ends came to 5 bases.

The rearrangement uses TRBV20-1 and TRBJ2-5; D ambiguous. CDR1 DFQATT and CDR2 SNEGSKA come from the germline V gene (reference sequence). This CDR3 contains 13 residues. Trimming removed 1 base at V and 1 base at J, with 7 bases between. The CDR3 loop is CSARGFSQETQYF. CDR3 nucleotides: TGCAGTGCTAGAGGTTTCTCCCAAGAGACCCAGTACTTC.

In this sample, this clonotype turned up a few times. The V and J genes are TRBV18 and TRBJ2-3; D possibly corresponds to TRBD1 (6 bases). Trimming pared 3 bases from V and 0 bases from J, leaving 13 bases between. The CDR3 runs 16 residues. Looked up from germline, CDR1 is KGHSH and CDR2 is LQKENI. CDR3 amino acids: CASSPYLTGSTDTQYF. The CDR3 nucleotides are TGTGCCAGCTCACCCTACTTGACAGGTAGCACAGATACGCAGTATTTT.

As to this clonotype: A much larger clone sits a single nucleotide away, making a read error possible. The J gene is TRBJ2-6, the V gene TRBV6-2 or TRBV6-3; 8 nucleotides match TRBD1. Germline assignment: CDR1 MNHEY and CDR2 SVGEGT. The CDR3 contains 20 residues. The CDR3 DNA follows: TGTGCCAGCAGTTACGAGACCGGGACAGGCTCCTTCTCTGGGGCCAACGTCCGGACTTTC. It encodes CASSYETGTGSFSGANVRTF.

There are a few counts of this clonotype. The chain joins TRBV28 to TRBJ1-2; tentative D call: TRBD1 (6 bases). Germline V gene lookup returns CDR1 MDHEN and CDR2 SYDVKM. V lost 6 bases and J 0 bases, leaving 26 bases between the germline ends. This CDR3 region has 19 residues. The CDR3 spells CASRPGQTMTSKANYGYTF. The CDR3 DNA is TGTGCCAGCAGACCCGGACAGACTATGACTTCAAAAGCTAACTATGGCTACACCTTC.

This clonotype has ten or more counts. The J gene is TRBJ2-1, the V gene TRBV29-1, with 11 bases that match TRBD2. Germline loops: CDR1 SQVTM, CDR2 ANQGSEA. The CDR3 is 15 amino acids. V dropped 6 bases and J dropped 0; count of bases not matched to a gene: 4. Here the CDR3 reads CSVGTSGRSYNEQFF. CDR3 nucleotide sequence: TGCAGCGTCGGGACTAGCGGCCGCTCCTACAATGAGCAGTTCTTC.